This T cell receptor beta chain was captured in a study of response to subunit inactivated influenza vaccine (dated by TCRdb to about 2018). In the study overall: The study used deep quantitative T cell receptor repertoire profiling to track responses to a trivalent subunit inactivated influenza vaccine.

The study at large found these results: The authors suggested that each seasonal influenza vaccination may recruit only a limited number of new T cells.

This clonotype was counted a few times. Its antigen target is currently unknown. Nothing much larger sits one base from this clone, and base qualities are not available. The library was produced with RT-PCR. Sequencer: Illumina HiSeq 2500. TCRdb reprocessed the public reads (quality trimming at Q25 with fastp, clone calling with MiXCR) and kept in-frame beta chains. Rows merge per CDR3 protein into single entries with the most common DNA and genes. The sample records approximately 500,000 distinct CDR3 sequences, 10% to 15% of which are singletons. Around 13% of the sample goes to the ten largest clones. The meaning of the sample's time point label: more than 35 days after influenza vaccine administration. V sheds 0 bases and J sheds 5 bases, leaving 20 bases between their ends. CDR1 DFQATT and CDR2 SNEGSKA were looked up in the germline V gene (reference sequence). There are 16 amino acids in the CDR3, from cysteine to phenylalanine inclusive. Solely the CDR3 DNA is kept, with 48 bases framed from the first base.

Sequenced here: PBMCs from blood, sampled around seven weeks after vaccination. The V gene is TRBV20-1 and the J gene is TRBJ2-7, with TRBD1 perhaps the D gene, on 5 matching bases. This TCR came from a man aged 50 or older who received an inactivated influenza vaccine. Donor details come from another sample of the same person, matched by shared clones. The CDR3 reads CSARDRFGARIHEQYF. The DNA is TGCAGTGCTAGAGACCGCTTTGGGGCGCGCATCCACGAGCAGTACTTC.